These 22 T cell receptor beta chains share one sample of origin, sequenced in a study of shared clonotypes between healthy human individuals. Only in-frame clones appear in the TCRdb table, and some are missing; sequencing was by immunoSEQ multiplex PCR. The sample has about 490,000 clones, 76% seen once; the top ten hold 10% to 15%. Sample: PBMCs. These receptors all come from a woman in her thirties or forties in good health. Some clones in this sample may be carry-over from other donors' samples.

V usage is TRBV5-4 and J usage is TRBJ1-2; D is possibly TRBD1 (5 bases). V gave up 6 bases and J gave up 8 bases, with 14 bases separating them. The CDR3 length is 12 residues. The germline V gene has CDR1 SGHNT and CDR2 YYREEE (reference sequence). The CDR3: CASNNKGYGYTF. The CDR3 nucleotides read TGTGCCAGCAACAATAAGGGGTACGGCTACACCTTC. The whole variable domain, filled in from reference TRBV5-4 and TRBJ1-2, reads ETGVTQSPTHLIKTRGQQVTLRCSSQSGHNTVSWYQQALGQGPQFIFQYYREEENGRGNFPPRFSGLQFPNYSSELNVNALELDDSALYLCASNNKGYGYTFGSGTRLTVV.

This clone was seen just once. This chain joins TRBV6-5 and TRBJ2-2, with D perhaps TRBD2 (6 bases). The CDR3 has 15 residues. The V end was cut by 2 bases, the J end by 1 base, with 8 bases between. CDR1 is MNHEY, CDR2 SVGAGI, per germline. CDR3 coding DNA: TGTGCCAGCAGTTACGGCGGGATGAACACCGGGGAGCTGTTTTTT. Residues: CASSYGGMNTGELFF.

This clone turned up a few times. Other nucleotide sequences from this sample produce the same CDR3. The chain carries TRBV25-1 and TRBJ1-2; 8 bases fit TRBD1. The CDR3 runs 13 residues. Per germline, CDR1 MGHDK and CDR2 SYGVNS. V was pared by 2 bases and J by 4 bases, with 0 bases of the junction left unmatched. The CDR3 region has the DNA TGTGCCAGCAGTGAAGGACAGGGCTATGGCTACACCTTC. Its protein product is CASSEGQGYGYTF.

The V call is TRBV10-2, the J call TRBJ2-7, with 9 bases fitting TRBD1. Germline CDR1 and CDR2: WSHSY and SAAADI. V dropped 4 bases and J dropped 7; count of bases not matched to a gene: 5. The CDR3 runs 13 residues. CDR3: CASSVDRGGEQYF. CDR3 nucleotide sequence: TGCGCCAGCAGTGTGGACAGGGGAGGGGAGCAGTACTTC.

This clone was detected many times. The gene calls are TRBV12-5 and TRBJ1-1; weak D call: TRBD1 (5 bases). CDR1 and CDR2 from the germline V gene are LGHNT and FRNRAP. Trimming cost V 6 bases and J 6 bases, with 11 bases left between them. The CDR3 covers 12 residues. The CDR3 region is CASGYDRSEAFF. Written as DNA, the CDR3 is TGTGCTAGTGGCTACGACAGATCTGAAGCTTTCTTT.

CDR3 in amino acids: CASREAGELFF. CDR3 in DNA: TGCGCCAGCAGGGAGGCCGGGGAGCTGTTTTTT. The V call is TRBV5-1, the J call TRBJ2-2, with a tentative D call TRBD2 (5 bases). The CDR3 totals 11 residues. The germline V gene encodes CDR1 SGHRS and CDR2 YFSETQ. V lost 5 bases to trimming and J lost 6 bases, with 5 bases between them.

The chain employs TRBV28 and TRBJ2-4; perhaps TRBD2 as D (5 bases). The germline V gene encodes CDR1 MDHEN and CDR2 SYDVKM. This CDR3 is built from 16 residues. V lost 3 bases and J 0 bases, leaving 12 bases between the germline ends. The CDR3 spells CASSFVRGLAKNIQYF. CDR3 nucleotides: TGTGCCAGCAGTTTTGTCCGGGGTCTAGCCAAAAACATTCAGTACTTC. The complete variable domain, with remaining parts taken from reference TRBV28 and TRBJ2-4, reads DVKVTQSSRYLVKRTGEKVFLECVQDMDHENMFWYRQDPGLGLRLIYFSYDVKMKEKGDIPEGYSVSREKKERFSLILESASTNQTSMYLCASSFVRGLAKNIQYFGAGTRLSVL.

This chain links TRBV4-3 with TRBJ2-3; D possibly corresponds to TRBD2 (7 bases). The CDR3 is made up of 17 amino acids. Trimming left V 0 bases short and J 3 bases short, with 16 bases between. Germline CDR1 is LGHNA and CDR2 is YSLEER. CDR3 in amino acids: CASSQDWGAGGTDTQYF. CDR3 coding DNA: TGCGCCAGCAGCCAAGATTGGGGGGCCGGGGGGACAGATACGCAGTATTTT.

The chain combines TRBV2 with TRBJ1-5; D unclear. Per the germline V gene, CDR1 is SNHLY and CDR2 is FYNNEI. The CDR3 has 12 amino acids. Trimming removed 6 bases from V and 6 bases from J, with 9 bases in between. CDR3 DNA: TGTGCCAGCAGGGCACACGGTCAGCCCCAGCATTTT. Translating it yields CASRAHGQPQHF.

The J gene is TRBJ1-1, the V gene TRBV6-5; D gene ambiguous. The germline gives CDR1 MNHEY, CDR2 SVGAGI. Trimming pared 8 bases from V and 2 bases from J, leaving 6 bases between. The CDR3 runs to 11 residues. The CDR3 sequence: CASQRNTEAFF. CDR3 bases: TGTGCCAGCCAAAGAAACACTGAAGCTTTCTTT.

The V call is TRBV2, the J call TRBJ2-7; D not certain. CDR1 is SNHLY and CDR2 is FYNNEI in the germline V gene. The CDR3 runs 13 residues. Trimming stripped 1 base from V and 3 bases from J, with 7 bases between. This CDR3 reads CASSEGPSYEQYF. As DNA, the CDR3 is TGTGCCAGCAGTGAAGGTCCTAGCTACGAGCAGTACTTC. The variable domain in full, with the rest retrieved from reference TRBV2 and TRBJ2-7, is EPEVTQTPSHQVTQMGQEVILRCVPISNHLYFYWYRQILGQKVEFLVSFYNNEISEKSEIFDDQFSVERPDGSNFTLKIRSTKLEDSAMYFCASSEGPSYEQYFGPGTRLTVT.

The CDR3 sequence is CSVAVSGRYEQYF. The CDR3, as DNA: TGCAGCGTTGCGGTAAGCGGTAGATATGAGCAGTACTTC. The V call is TRBV29-1, the J call TRBJ2-7, with a weak D call TRBD2 (5 bases). Per the germline V gene, CDR1 is SQVTM and CDR2 is ANQGSEA. CDR3 length: 13 amino acids. The germline V and J ends were trimmed by 4 bases and 7 bases, with 17 bases remaining between them.

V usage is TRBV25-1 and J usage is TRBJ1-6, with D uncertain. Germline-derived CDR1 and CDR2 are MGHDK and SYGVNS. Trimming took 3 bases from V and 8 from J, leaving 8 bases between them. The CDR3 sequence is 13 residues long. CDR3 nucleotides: TGTGCCAGCAGTGAGGTTCTTTATTCACCCCTCCACTTT. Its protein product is CASSEVLYSPLHF.

CDR3 residues: CASSETDTQYF. CDR3 coding DNA: TGTGCCAGCAGCGAGACAGATACGCAGTATTTT. The chain joins TRBV9 to TRBJ2-3; no firm D call. Germline CDR1 and CDR2: SGDLS and YYNGEE. V was cut by 3 bases and J by 3 bases, with 2 bases left in between. The CDR3 contains 11 residues.

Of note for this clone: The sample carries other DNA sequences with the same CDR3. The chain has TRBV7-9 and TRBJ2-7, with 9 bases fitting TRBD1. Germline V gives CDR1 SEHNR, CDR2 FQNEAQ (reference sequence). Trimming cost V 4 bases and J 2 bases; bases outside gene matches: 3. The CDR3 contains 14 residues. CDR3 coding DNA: TGTGCCAGCAGCTCGGGACAGGGAACCTACGAGCAGTACTTC. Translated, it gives CASSSGQGTYEQYF. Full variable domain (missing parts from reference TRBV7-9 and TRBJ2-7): DTGVSQNPRHKITKRGQNVTFRCDPISEHNRLYWYRQTLGQGPEFLTYFQNEAQLEKSRLLSDRFSAERPKGSFSTLEIQRTEQGDSAMYLCASSSGQGTYEQYFGPGTRLTVT.

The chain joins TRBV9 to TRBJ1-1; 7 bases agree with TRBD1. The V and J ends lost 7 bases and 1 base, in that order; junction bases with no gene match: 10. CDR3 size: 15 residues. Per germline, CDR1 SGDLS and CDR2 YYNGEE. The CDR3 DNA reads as TGTGCCAGCCGCCGGGGTGGGACAGAGAACACTGAAGCTTTCTTT. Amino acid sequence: CASRRGGTENTEAFF.

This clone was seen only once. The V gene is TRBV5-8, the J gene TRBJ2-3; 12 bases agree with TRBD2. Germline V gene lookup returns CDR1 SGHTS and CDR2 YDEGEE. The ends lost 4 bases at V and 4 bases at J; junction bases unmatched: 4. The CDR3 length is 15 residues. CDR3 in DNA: TGTGCCAGCAGCATTGGGACTAGCGGGTCAGATACGCAGTATTTT. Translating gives CASSIGTSGSDTQYF.

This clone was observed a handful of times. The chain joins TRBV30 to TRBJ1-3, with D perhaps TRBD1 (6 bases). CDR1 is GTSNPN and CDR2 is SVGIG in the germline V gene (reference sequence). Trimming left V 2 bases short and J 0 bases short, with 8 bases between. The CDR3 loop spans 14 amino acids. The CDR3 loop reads CAWSQGYSGNTIYF. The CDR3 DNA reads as TGTGCCTGGAGTCAGGGGTACTCTGGAAACACCATATATTTT.

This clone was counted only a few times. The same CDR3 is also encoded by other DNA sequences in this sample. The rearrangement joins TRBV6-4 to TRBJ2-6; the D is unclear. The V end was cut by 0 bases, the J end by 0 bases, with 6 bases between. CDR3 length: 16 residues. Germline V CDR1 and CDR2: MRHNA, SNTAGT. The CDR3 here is CASSDSGSSGANVLTF. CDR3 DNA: TGTGCCAGCAGTGACTCAGGAAGCTCTGGGGCCAACGTCCTGACTTTC.

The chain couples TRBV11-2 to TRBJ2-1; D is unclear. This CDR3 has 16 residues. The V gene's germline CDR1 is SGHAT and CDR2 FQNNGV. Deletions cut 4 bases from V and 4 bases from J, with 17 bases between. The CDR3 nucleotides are TGTGCCAGCAGCTCCGTTGGAGCGCGAAGTTACAATGAGCAGTTCTTC. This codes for CASSSVGARSYNEQFF.

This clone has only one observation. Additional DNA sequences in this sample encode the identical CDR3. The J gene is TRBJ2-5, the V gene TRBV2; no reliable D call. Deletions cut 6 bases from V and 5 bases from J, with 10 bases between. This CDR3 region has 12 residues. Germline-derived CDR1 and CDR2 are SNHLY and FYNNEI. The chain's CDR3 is CASRDRAETQYF. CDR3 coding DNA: TGTGCCAGCAGAGATAGAGCCGAGACCCAGTACTTC. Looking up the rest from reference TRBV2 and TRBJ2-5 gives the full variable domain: EPEVTQTPSHQVTQMGQEVILRCVPISNHLYFYWYRQILGQKVEFLVSFYNNEISEKSEIFDDQFSVERPDGSNFTLKIRSTKLEDSAMYFCASRDRAETQYFGPGTRLLVL.

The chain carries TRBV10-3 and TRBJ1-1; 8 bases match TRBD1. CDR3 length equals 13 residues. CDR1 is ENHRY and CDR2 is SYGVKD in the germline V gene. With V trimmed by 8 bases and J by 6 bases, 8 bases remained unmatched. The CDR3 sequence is CAILLDRDPEAFF. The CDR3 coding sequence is TGTGCCATCCTACTGGACAGGGACCCTGAAGCTTTCTTT.